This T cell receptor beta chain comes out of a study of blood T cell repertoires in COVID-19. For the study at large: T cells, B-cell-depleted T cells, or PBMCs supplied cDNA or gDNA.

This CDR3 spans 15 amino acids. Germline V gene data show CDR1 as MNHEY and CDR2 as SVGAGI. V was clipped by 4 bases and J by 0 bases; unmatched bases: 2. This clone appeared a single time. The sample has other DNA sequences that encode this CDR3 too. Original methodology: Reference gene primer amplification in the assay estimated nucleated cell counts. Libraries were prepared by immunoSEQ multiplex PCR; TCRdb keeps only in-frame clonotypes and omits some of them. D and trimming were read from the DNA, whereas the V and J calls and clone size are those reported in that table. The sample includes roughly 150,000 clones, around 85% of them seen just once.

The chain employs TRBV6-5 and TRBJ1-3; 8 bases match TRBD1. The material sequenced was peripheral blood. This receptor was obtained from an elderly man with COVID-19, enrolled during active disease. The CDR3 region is CASSSTGGSGNTIYF. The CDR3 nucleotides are TGTGCCAGCAGTTCCACAGGGGGCTCTGGAAACACCATATATTTT.